This T cell receptor (beta chain) was captured by sequencing in a study of blood T cells in healthy people across ages. For the second PCR, which ran for 7 to 11 cycles, a sample-barcoded 5' primer and a J-beta primer mix were used. Each cDNA was tagged by a template-switch adaptor containing 12 random nucleotides. TCRdb called the 5' RACE reads again in MiXCR, with one record for every CDR3 protein. The sample contains some 900,000 distinct CDR3 sequences, 25% to 30% of which appear only once. Study-wide results and limits: The study found more naive CD4+ cells and higher diversity in long-lived than aged donors. A roughly linear fall in TCR beta diversity per million T cells was seen with increasing age.

In germline, CDR1 is DFQATT, CDR2 SNEGSKA (reference sequence). The CDR3 contains 18 residues. V gave up 0 bases and J gave up 6 bases; unmatched junction bases: 15. A remark on this clonotype: What it binds is not known. This may come from a read error, since a much larger clone is one base off.

V is TRBV20-1 and J is TRBJ2-1; the match to TRBD2 covers 9 bases. This TCR was recovered from an elderly woman in good health. The specimen sequenced was blood. This CDR3 reads CSARDEVAGELWGNEQFF. CDR3 in DNA: TGCAGTGCTAGAGATGAGGTAGCGGGGGAGCTGTGGGGCAATGAGCAGTTCTTC.